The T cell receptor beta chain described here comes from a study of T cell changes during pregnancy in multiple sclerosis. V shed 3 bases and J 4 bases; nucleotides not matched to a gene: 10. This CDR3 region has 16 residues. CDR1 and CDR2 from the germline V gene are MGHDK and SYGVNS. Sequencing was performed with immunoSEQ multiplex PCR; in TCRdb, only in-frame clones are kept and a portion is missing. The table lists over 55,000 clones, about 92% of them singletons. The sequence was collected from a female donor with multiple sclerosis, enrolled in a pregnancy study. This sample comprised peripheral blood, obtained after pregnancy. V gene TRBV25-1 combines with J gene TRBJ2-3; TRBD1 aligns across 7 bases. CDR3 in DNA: TGTGCCAGCAGTGACCCCATCAGGGGGTCTGCAGATACGCAGTATTTT. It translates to CASSDPIRGSADTQYF.